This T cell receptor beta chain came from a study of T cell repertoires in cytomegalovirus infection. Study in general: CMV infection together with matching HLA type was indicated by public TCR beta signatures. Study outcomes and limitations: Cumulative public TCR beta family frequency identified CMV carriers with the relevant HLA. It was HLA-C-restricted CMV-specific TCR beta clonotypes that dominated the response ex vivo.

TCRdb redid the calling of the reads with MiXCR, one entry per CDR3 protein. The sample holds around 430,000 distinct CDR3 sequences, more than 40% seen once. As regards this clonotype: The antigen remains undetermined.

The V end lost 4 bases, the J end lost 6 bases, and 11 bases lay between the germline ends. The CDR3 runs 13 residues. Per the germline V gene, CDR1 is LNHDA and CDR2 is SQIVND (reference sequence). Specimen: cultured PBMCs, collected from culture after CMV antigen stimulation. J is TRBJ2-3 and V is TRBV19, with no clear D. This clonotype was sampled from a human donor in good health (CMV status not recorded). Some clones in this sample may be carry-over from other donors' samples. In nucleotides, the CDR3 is TGTGCCAGTAGTACCACCCGGGTGGATACGCAGTATTTT. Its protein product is CASSTTRVDTQYF.